This TCR beta chain is from a study of blood T cell repertoires in COVID-19. Study in general: The United States, Italy and Spain were the sources of the acute and convalescent COVID-19 samples.

This clone was counted a single time. CDR1 and CDR2 (germline): MNHEY, SMNVEV (reference sequence). J lost 7 bases, V lost 5 bases, and 8 bases had no gene match. The CDR3 runs to 15 residues. Data came from immunoSEQ multiplex PCR; TCRdb stores just in-frame clones and leaves some out. The sample records 300,000 or so clones, roughly 91% being singletons. The TCR was taken from a man aged 50-60 years with active or convalescent COVID-19. Sequenced: peripheral blood. The V call is TRBV27, the J call TRBJ1-6; the match to TRBD1 covers 7 bases. CDR3 amino acids: CASSTRKGANSPLHF. CDR3 DNA sequence: TGTGCCAGCAGTACCCGAAAGGGGGCAAATTCACCCCTCCACTTT.